A selection of T cell receptor beta chains follows, all from one sample in a study of response to subunit inactivated influenza vaccine. TCRdb redid the calling of the RT-PCR reads with MiXCR, one entry per CDR3 protein. The data hold some 550,000 distinct CDR3 sequences, with around 21% observed a single time. Separately, the same data were catalogued under a study of T cells expressing NK-cell markers.

The sequencing here drew on CD4+ T cells sorted from PBMCs, taken 12 days after vaccination. These receptors were taken from a man in his fifties or sixties who received an inactivated influenza vaccine. Each CDR3 is given without its conserved first and last residue. The D gene is left open where the match is weak. For some rows the clone size is stated as once, few or many, or as a class when expanded; others skip it.

>-|TRBD2|TRBJ2-1|TRBV24-1
ATRGLAGNNEQF
>-|-|TRBJ2-7|TRBV6-2/TRBV6-3
ASIPAGSYEQY
>few|TRBD1|TRBJ2-5|TRBV10-3
AISSGQGIETQY
>-|-|TRBJ1-2|TRBV20-1
SASSMAGQDYGYT
>once|TRBD1|TRBJ1-4|TRBV27
ASSPRTGVNEKLF
>few|-|TRBJ1-1|TRBV20-1
SAPRGTAGTEAF
>few|-|TRBJ2-1|TRBV6-2/TRBV6-3
ASSYHDNEQF
>-|-|TRBJ2-1|TRBV4-3
ASSQDPGRYNEQF
>few|TRBD1|TRBJ1-6|TRBV12-3/TRBV12-4
ASSHGQGANNNSPLH
>-|-|TRBJ2-2|TRBV20-1
SATPRGGAAGELF
>-|-|TRBJ1-5|TRBV29-1
SVAGNSNQPQH
>few|-|TRBJ1-2|TRBV25-1
ASSEYEGTSNYGYT
>-|TRBD2|TRBJ2-5|TRBV10-3
AISESLAGGLETQY
>-|-|TRBJ1-1|TRBV14
ASSQLGSKAF
>few|-|TRBJ2-4|TRBV7-2
ASSSGTTKNIQY
>-|-|TRBJ2-3|TRBV6-2/TRBV6-3
ASSPVWGRDTQY
>-|-|TRBJ2-3|TRBV5-1
ASSSLVDSTDTQY
>-|-|TRBJ2-1|TRBV2
ASSESRGGNEQF
>-|-|TRBJ1-2|TRBV29-1
SVEDRDHGYGYT
>-|TRBD2|TRBJ2-3|TRBV3-1
ASSPVAGGPDTQY
>-|TRBD2|TRBJ2-1|TRBV6-2/TRBV6-3
ASSYSQREIGNEQF
>-|-|TRBJ1-5|TRBV15
ATSLDTNSNQPQH
>many|-|TRBJ2-7|TRBV29-1
SVEQEFGQY
>few|-|TRBJ1-5|TRBV6-1
ASSELSSASNQPQH
>-|-|TRBJ1-5|TRBV6-2/TRBV6-3
ASKPTWGTSNQPQH
>-|-|TRBJ2-7|TRBV15
ATSRDGGPGVSYEQY
>-|TRBD1|TRBJ2-1|TRBV5-1
ASNPGGTGYNEQF
>few|TRBD2|TRBJ2-2|TRBV29-1
SVEGTSGWNTGELF
>few|-|TRBJ2-5|TRBV20-1
SAIRRETQY
>-|-|TRBJ2-5|TRBV20-1
SASRTTQETQY
>few|-|TRBJ2-5|TRBV9
ASSVRPGLTGTQY
>many|-|TRBJ2-7|TRBV7-2
ASSLQVFDEQY
>few|-|TRBJ1-1|TRBV29-1
SVEKNPPNTEAF
>few|-|TRBJ2-1|TRBV27
ASRLNSYLTYNEQF
>few|-|TRBJ2-3|TRBV7-2
ASSLDYTDTQY
>few|TRBD2|TRBJ2-3|TRBV10-3
AIMLGLVHRRDTQY
>few|TRBD1|TRBJ2-3|TRBV6-5
ASSSAGTGVDTQY
>few|-|TRBJ2-7|TRBV20-1
SARDTGPQY
>many|TRBD2|TRBJ2-1|TRBV5-1
ASTKGLAPLRSSYNEQF
>few|-|TRBJ1-2|TRBV10-3
AIRGDSYYGYT
>few|-|TRBJ2-5|TRBV6-2/TRBV6-3
ASSVPETQY
>once|-|TRBJ2-6|TRBV3-1
ASSQGLTVSGANVLT
>-|-|TRBJ2-5|TRBV12-3/TRBV12-4
ASSLSGSGQETQY
>-|-|TRBJ2-7|TRBV28
ASSLLGASAYEQY
>-|-|TRBJ2-7|TRBV28
ASSWDGGSYEQY
>few|-|TRBJ2-1|TRBV5-1
ASSLEGTPAGEQF
>-|-|TRBJ2-7|TRBV28
ASSLGRAGANEQY
>few|TRBD1|TRBJ1-6|TRBV12-3/TRBV12-4
ASSPRQGWGSPLH
>few|-|TRBJ1-2|TRBV4-2
ASSQGLGTNYGYT
>-|-|TRBJ2-1|TRBV3-1
ASSQDNVRGHEQF
>-|-|TRBJ1-1|TRBV2
ASSADSLRFGTEAF
>-|TRBD1|TRBJ2-7|TRBV10-3
AIRLQIPGTGIYEQY